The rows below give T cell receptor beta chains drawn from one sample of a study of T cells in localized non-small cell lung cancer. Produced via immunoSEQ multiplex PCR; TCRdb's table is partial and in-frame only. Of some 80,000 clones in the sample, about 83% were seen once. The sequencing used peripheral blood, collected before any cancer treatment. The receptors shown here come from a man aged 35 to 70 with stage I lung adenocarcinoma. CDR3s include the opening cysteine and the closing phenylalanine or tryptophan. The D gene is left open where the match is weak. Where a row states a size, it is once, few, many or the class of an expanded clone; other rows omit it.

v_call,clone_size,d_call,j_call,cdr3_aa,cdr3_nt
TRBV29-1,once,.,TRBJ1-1,CSVELRGRNTEAFF,TGCAGCGTTGAACTACGGGGACGAAACACTGAAGCTTTCTTT
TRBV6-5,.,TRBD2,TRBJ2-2,CASSYPSGRDTGELFF,TGTGCCAGCAGTTACCCTAGCGGGAGAGACACCGGGGAGCTGTTTTTT
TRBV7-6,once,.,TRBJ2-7,CASSPVGANSYEQYF,TGTGCCAGCAGCCCGGTGGGCGCAAACTCCTACGAGCAGTACTTC
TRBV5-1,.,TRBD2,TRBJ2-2,CASSFIGGGVDGELFF,TGCGCCAGCAGCTTTATTGGCGGGGGAGTTGACGGGGAGCTGTTTTTT
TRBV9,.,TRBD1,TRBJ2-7,CASSVDGTGIDEQYF,TGTGCCAGCAGCGTAGATGGGACAGGGATCGACGAGCAGTACTTC
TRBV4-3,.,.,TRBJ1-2,CASSPGGVSGYTF,TGCGCCAGCAGCCCTGGGGGGGTGAGCGGCTACACCTTC
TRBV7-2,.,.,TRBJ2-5,CASSLGGASQETQYF,TGTGCCAGCAGCTTGGGCGGAGCCTCTCAAGAGACCCAGTACTTC
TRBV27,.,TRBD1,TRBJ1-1,CASSLDPGQGINTEAFF,TGTGCCAGCAGTCTTGATCCGGGACAGGGGATAAACACTGAAGCTTTCTTT
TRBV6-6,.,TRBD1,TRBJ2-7,CASRTGTGNSEQYF,TGTGCCAGCAGAACCGGGACAGGGAACAGCGAGCAGTACTTC
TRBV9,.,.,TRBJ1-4,CASSAEVAPNEKLFF,TGTGCCAGCAGCGCAGAGGTGGCGCCAAATGAAAAACTGTTTTTT
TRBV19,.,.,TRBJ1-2,CASSTSLLQGASDYGYTF,TGTGCCAGTAGTACCTCCCTATTACAGGGCGCTAGCGACTATGGCTACACCTTC
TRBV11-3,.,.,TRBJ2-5,CASSLGQGNKETQYF,TGTGCCAGCAGCTTAGGGCAGGGGAACAAAGAGACCCAGTACTTC
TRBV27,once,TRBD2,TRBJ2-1,CASSLFRGSGRWGNEQFF,TGTGCCAGCAGTTTATTTCGGGGTAGCGGGAGGTGGGGTAATGAGCAGTTCTTC
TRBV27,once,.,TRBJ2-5,CASSLDGEETQYF,TGTGCCAGCAGTTTAGACGGGGAAGAGACCCAGTACTTC
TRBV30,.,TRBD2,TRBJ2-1,CAWSAEVAGVYNEQFF,TGTGCCTGGAGTGCAGAGGTAGCGGGAGTCTACAATGAGCAGTTCTTC
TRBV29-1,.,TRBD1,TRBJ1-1,CSVPQGAGSEAFF,TGCAGCGTGCCACAGGGGGCGGGCTCTGAAGCTTTCTTT
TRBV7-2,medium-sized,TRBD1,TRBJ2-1,CASSPGQGHNEQFF,TGTGCCAGCAGCCCGGGACAGGGCCACAATGAGCAGTTCTTC
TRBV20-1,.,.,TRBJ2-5,CSARARETQYF,TGCAGTGCTAGAGCTAGAGAGACCCAGTACTTC
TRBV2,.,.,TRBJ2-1,CASSDRSFLYNEQFF,TGTGCCAGCAGTGACAGATCCTTTCTCTACAATGAGCAGTTCTTC
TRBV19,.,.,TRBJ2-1,CASFPGTPYNEQFF,TGTGCCAGTTTCCCCGGGACACCCTACAATGAGCAGTTCTTC